The 9 T cell receptor beta chains listed next were all sequenced from one sample in a study of T-cell memory formation after mild COVID-19. TCRdb recomputed calls from the 5' RACE reads with MiXCR, one row per CDR3 protein. The sample contains 350,000 to 450,000 distinct CDR3 sequences, approximately 29% of which appear only once. Material for sequencing was PBMCs or a T cell subset sorted from them (not recorded which). The source is an adult woman who had mild COVID-19 (a few samples of this study predate the infection). Cell type and time point are not known.

Only a few counts were recorded for this clonotype. The CDR3 DNA is TGTGCCAGCAGCTTAGGGACCGGGACCAAGCAAGAGACCCAGTACTTC. As protein: CASSLGTGTKQETQYF. The J gene is TRBJ2-5, the V gene TRBV11-3; D could derive from TRBD1 or TRBD2 (5 bases each). Looked up from germline, CDR1 is SGHNT and CDR2 is YENEEA. The V and J ends lost 1 base and 2 bases respectively, with 14 bases between them. The CDR3 runs to 16 residues.

This chain connects TRBV27 to TRBJ2-2, with 10 bases lining up with TRBD1. CDR3 length: 15 amino acids. After removal of 3 bases from V and 4 bases from J, the junction contained 2 bases not matched to a gene. Germline CDR1 is MNHEY and CDR2 is SMNVEV (reference sequence). The CDR3 spells CASSFGTGVTGELFF. For the CDR3, the DNA is TGTGCCAGCAGTTTTGGGACAGGGGTCACCGGGGAGCTGTTTTTT.

This clonotype was counted between two and nine times. The CDR3 reads CASSHLTGTSHVEQFF. CDR3 sequence (DNA): TGTGCCAGCAGCCACTTAACCGGGACTAGTCATGTGGAGCAGTTCTTC. This sequence joins TRBV6-5 and TRBJ2-1, with 8 nucleotides matching TRBD2. The CDR3 spans 16 residues. Germline assignment: CDR1 MNHEY and CDR2 SVGAGI. V gave up 6 bases and J gave up 10 bases; unmatched junction bases: 17.

This chain uses TRBV20-1 with TRBJ2-5; 7 bases map to TRBD1. V lost 4 bases, J lost 3 bases, and 8 bases stayed unmatched. CDR3 length: 14 amino acids. CDR1 and CDR2 (germline): DFQATT, SNEGSKA (reference sequence). CDR3 sequence: CSANRQGWEETQYF. The CDR3, as DNA: TGCAGTGCTAACAGACAGGGTTGGGAAGAGACCCAGTACTTC.

This clonotype was seen many times. The rearrangement joins TRBV21-1 to TRBJ2-4; TRBD2, as called in the table, went unchecked against the DNA. TRBV21-1 counts as a pseudogene. The CDR3 sequence is 19 residues long. The CDR3 region is CASRAGTSGRVYAKNIQYF. CDR3 DNA sequence: TGTGCCAGCAGGGCCGGGACTAGCGGGAGAGTTTACGCCAAAAACATTCAGTACTTC.

This clonotype showed up just a few times. This chain joins TRBV24-1 and TRBJ2-1; the match to TRBD2 covers 9 bases. V trimming: 12 bases; J trimming: 1 base; junction bases outside the gene matches: 6. CDR1 and CDR2 from the germline V gene are KGHDR and SFDVKD. The CDR3 covers 14 residues. CDR3 residues: CASAGGPSYNEQFF. CDR3 DNA: TGTGCCTCGGCGGGAGGGCCGTCCTACAATGAGCAGTTCTTC.

The chain joins TRBV12-3 or TRBV12-4 to TRBJ1-1, with D uncertain. This CDR3 has 15 residues. V was shortened by 5 bases and J by 0 bases, with 13 bases between the two germline ends. Here the CDR3 DNA reads TGTGCCAGCAGTCACCCCAACAGACTGAACACTGAAGCTTTCTTT. Its protein product is CASSHPNRLNTEAFF.

V and J are TRBV6-5 and TRBJ1-4; TRBD1 might be the D (6 bases). The germline V and J ends were trimmed by 6 bases and 3 bases, with 8 bases remaining between them. Germline CDR1 reads MNHEY; CDR2 reads SVGAGI. This CDR3 contains 13 residues. CDR3 protein: CASRRTANEKLFF. The CDR3 DNA reads TGTGCCAGCAGGCGGACAGCTAATGAAAAACTGTTTTTT.

This clonotype was observed once. V usage is TRBV20-1 and J usage is TRBJ2-1; TRBD2 matches 8 bases. Germline V gene data show CDR1 as DFQATT and CDR2 as SNEGSKA (reference sequence). This CDR3 is 16 amino acids long. With 1 base clipped from V and 3 bases from J, the junction kept 8 bases outside the gene matches. For the CDR3, the DNA is TGCAGTGCTAGAGCCGGGCTAGCGGGTTTCTACAATGAGCAGTTCTTC. Its protein is CSARAGLAGFYNEQFF.